These 23 T cell receptor beta chains came from one sample sequenced in a study of cytomegalovirus exposure and HLA in healthy donors. The PCR had 60 Vbeta and 13 Jbeta primers. Data came from immunoSEQ multiplex PCR; TCRdb stores just in-frame clones and leaves some out. The data hold about 150,000 clones, with roughly 80% observed a single time. Sequences were obtained from PBMCs. All receptors derive from a young man in good health and CMV-seronegative.

This clone showed up just once. The chain carries TRBV7-2 and TRBJ2-2; D may be TRBD2 (5 bases). This CDR3 is built from 15 residues. V was shortened by 5 bases and J by 6 bases, with 16 bases between the two germline ends. CDR1 is SGHTA and CDR2 is FQGNSA in the germline V gene. CDR3 in amino acids: CASSRTGKGAGELFF. The DNA for the CDR3 is TGTGCCAGCAGCCGGACGGGGAAGGGTGCCGGGGAGCTGTTTTTT.

This rearrangement joins TRBV11-3 to TRBJ2-5; 7 bases line up with TRBD2. Germline trimming cut 1 base from V and 0 bases from J; bases unmatched to any gene: 5. The CDR3 is 16 residues long. CDR1 is SGHNT, CDR2 YENEEA, per germline. CDR3 protein: CASSLGASGNQETQYF. The CDR3, as DNA: TGTGCCAGCAGCTTAGGTGCTAGCGGAAACCAAGAGACCCAGTACTTC.

CDR3 nucleotide sequence: TGTGCCACCCGGGGACTAGCGGGAAACAATGAGCAGTTCTTC. Protein product: CATRGLAGNNEQFF. V gene TRBV5-4 combines with J gene TRBJ2-1; 13 nucleotides agree with TRBD2. From germline, CDR1 is SGHNT and CDR2 YYREEE (reference sequence). CDR3 length: 14 amino acids. With V trimmed by 9 bases and J by 5 bases, 5 bases remained unmatched.

V usage is TRBV6-1 and J usage is TRBJ1-4, with TRBD1 matching 7 bases. The CDR3 extends over 16 amino acids. V lost 3 bases and J lost 3; bases outside the gene matches: 7. CDR1 is MNHNS, CDR2 SASEGT, per germline. Written as DNA, the CDR3 is TGTGCCAGCAGTGATCGGCAGGGGGAATCTAATGAAAAACTGTTTTTT. Translating gives CASSDRQGESNEKLFF.

This clone showed up just a few times. V and J are TRBV4-1 and TRBJ2-7; unclear D gene. There are 13 residues in the CDR3. The germline V gene encodes CDR1 MGHRA and CDR2 YSYEKL. V lost 1 base to trimming and J lost 5 bases, with 9 bases between them. In nucleotides, the CDR3 is TGCGCCAGCAGCCAAGTTAGCCCCCACGAGCAGTACTTC. The encoded protein is CASSQVSPHEQYF.

This clone was observed a few times. J is TRBJ2-7 and V is TRBV5-6, with a possible D match to TRBD1 (7 bases). Between the trimmed V and J ends, which lost 2 bases and 4 bases, there was a span of 19 bases. Germline assignment: CDR1 SGHDT and CDR2 YYEEEE. The CDR3 consists of 16 residues. CDR3 in amino acids: CASSLYGQARGYEQYF. The CDR3 nucleotides are TGTGCCAGCAGCTTATACGGACAGGCCCGGGGGTACGAGCAGTACTTC.

This clone showed up just once. The V call is TRBV10-3, the J call TRBJ2-5, with 9 bases matching TRBD1. With V trimmed by 5 bases and J by 5 bases, 6 bases remained unmatched. The length of the CDR3 is 14 residues. The germline V gene encodes CDR1 ENHRY and CDR2 SYGVKD. The CDR3 DNA sequence: TGTGCCATCAGTAAACAGGGGGCCGGGGAGACCCAGTACTTC. Its translation: CAISKQGAGETQYF.

The rearrangement links TRBV5-1 to TRBJ1-1, with 8 bases matching TRBD1. The germline gives CDR1 SGHRS, CDR2 YFSETQ. The CDR3 runs 15 residues. Germline trimming cut 5 bases from V and 4 bases from J; bases unmatched to any gene: 10. The CDR3 region has the DNA TGCGCCAGCAGACCTCCAGGGGGCGCAGGCACTGAAGCTTTCTTT. Amino acid sequence: CASRPPGGAGTEAFF.

The chain links TRBV30 to TRBJ2-2, with TRBD1 matching over 7 bases. This CDR3 is built from 14 residues. CDR1 is GTSNPN, CDR2 SVGIG, per germline (reference sequence). Trimming took 2 bases from V and 3 from J; bases not matched to a gene: 3. The CDR3 region is CAWSRQGYTGELFF. The CDR3 DNA reads TGTGCCTGGAGTCGACAGGGCTACACCGGGGAGCTGTTTTTT.

V and J are TRBV11-2 and TRBJ2-6, with D possibly TRBD2 on 5 matching bases. Trimming left V 3 bases short and J 4 bases short, with 13 bases between. CDR3 size: 16 residues. Germline values: CDR1 SGHAT, CDR2 FQNNGV. CDR3 nucleotides: TGTGCCAGCAGCTTTCGATTCACGGGGGGGGCCAACGTCCTGACTTTC. The encoded protein is CASSFRFTGGANVLTF.

The chain employs TRBV19 and TRBJ1-1; 9 nucleotides align to TRBD1. Trimming cost V 4 bases and J 6 bases; bases outside gene matches: 6. Germline assignment: CDR1 LNHDA and CDR2 SQIVND (reference sequence). This CDR3 spans 14 amino acids. The CDR3, as DNA: TGTGCCAGTAGTACGACAGGGGGTTGGGCTGAAGCTTTCTTT. Translated: CASSTTGGWAEAFF.

The chain couples TRBV7-9 to TRBJ2-5; TRBD2 matches 7 bases. The CDR3 runs 13 residues. J was trimmed by 2 bases and V by 8 bases; bases with no gene match: 5. Germline V lookup: CDR1 SEHNR, CDR2 FQNEAQ (reference sequence). CDR3 sequence: CASGGVVQETQYF. The CDR3 nucleotides read TGTGCCAGCGGGGGGGTGGTACAAGAGACCCAGTACTTC.

The J gene is TRBJ2-3, the V gene TRBV9, with 10 nucleotides matching TRBD2. The CDR3 is made up of 16 amino acids. In germline, CDR1 is SGDLS, CDR2 YYNGEE. Unmatched junction bases numbered 5, after V lost 0 bases and J lost 4 bases. The CDR3 DNA sequence: TGTGCCAGCAGCGTAGGGACTAGCGGAGCTTCAGATACGCAGTATTTT. Protein product: CASSVGTSGASDTQYF.

This clone was observed a handful of times. The chain links TRBV7-7 to TRBJ2-5; TRBD2 matches at 8 bases. The CDR3 extends over 15 amino acids. With V trimmed by 0 bases and J by 5 bases, 5 bases remained unmatched. CDR1 and CDR2 from the germline V gene are SSHAT and FNYEAQ (reference sequence). DNA for the CDR3: TGTGCCAGCAGCTTAGCGGCGGGAGGCGGGGAGACCCAGTACTTC. It yields the protein CASSLAAGGGETQYF.

The V gene is TRBV11-2, the J gene TRBJ2-7; TRBD1 is a possible D gene (6 bases). V shed 3 bases and J shed 6 bases, with 18 bases lying between them. The germline V gene encodes CDR1 SGHAT and CDR2 FQNNGV. The CDR3 has 15 residues. Here the CDR3 reads CASSFLQGPRGEQYF. The CDR3 bases are TGTGCCAGCAGCTTTTTGCAGGGGCCCCGGGGCGAGCAGTACTTC.

The rearrangement joins TRBV5-5 to TRBJ2-7, with 7 bases fitting TRBD2. The CDR3 is 13 residues long. V gave up 2 bases and J gave up 2 bases; unmatched junction bases: 1. Germline V CDR1 and CDR2: SGHKS, YYEKEE (reference sequence). The CDR3 is CASSLLATYEQYF. The CDR3, as DNA: TGTGCCAGCAGCTTACTAGCGACCTACGAGCAGTACTTC.

The chain is built from TRBV5-4 and TRBJ2-7; TRBD2 matches 8 bases. With V trimmed by 4 bases and J by 1 base, 7 bases remained unmatched. The CDR3 loop spans 15 amino acids. The germline V gene encodes CDR1 SGHNT and CDR2 YYREEE (reference sequence). The CDR3 is CASSPTGTSSYEQYF. The CDR3 nucleotides are TGTGCCAGCAGCCCCACTGGGACTAGTTCCTACGAGCAGTACTTC.

The rearrangement joins TRBV6-6 to TRBJ2-5; tentatively, D is TRBD2 (5 bases). TRBJ2-7 matches the DNA end more closely, so the J call is doubtful. The CDR3 contains 15 residues. CDR1 is MNHNY and CDR2 is SVGAGI in the germline V gene (reference sequence). CDR3 in DNA: TGTGCCAGCAGTTACCGACCTGATGGGAGTTACGAGCAGTACTTC. Translated: CASSYRPDGSYEQYF.

This sequence joins TRBV13 and TRBJ2-5, with a tentative D call TRBD2 (5 bases). The CDR3 runs 13 residues. The V gene lost 4 bases and the J gene lost 5 bases, with 11 bases spanning the gap. Germline V gene sequence: CDR1 PRHDT, CDR2 FYEKMQ (reference sequence). Here the CDR3 reads CASSYKLGETQYF. CDR3 bases: TGTGCCAGCAGCTACAAACTAGGGGAGACCCAGTACTTC. Based on the CDR3 plus reference TRBV13 and TRBJ2-5, the full variable domain is AAGVIQSPRHLIKEKRETATLKCYPIPRHDTVYWYQQGPGQDPQFLISFYEKMQSDKGSIPDRFSAQQFSDYHSELNMSSLELGDSALYFCASSYKLGETQYFGPGTRLLVL.

The gene calls are TRBV7-2 and TRBJ1-2; D remains unclear. The CDR3 length is 16 residues. Per the germline V gene, CDR1 is SGHTA and CDR2 is FQGNSA. Trimming stripped 2 bases from V and 6 bases from J, with 19 bases between. The CDR3 sequence: CASSLLVSTAGDGYTF. The CDR3 nucleotides read TGTGCCAGCAGCTTATTAGTGTCTACGGCTGGAGATGGCTACACCTTC.

This clone was detected a few times. CDR3 sequence reads: CASSDRARDMRGYTF. CDR3 DNA sequence: TGTGCCAGCAGTGACCGAGCCCGGGACATGCGTGGCTACACCTTC. The V gene is TRBV25-1, the J gene TRBJ1-2; perhaps TRBD1 as D (6 bases). The CDR3 runs 15 residues. CDR1 is MGHDK and CDR2 is SYGVNS in the germline V gene. The ends were cut back, 3 bases at V and 7 bases at J, with 18 bases in the middle.

Comments on this clone: An end of the junction does not agree with germline; a read error may underlie this. The chain recombines TRBV7-9 with TRBJ1-3; TRBD1 matches 9 bases. The CDR3 contains 14 residues. The germline gives CDR1 SEHNR, CDR2 FQNEAQ (reference sequence). CDR3 sequence (DNA): TGTTCCAGCAGGCTGGACAGGGGAGGAAACACCATATATTTT. Its protein product is CSSRLDRGGNTIYF.

The V call is TRBV4-3, the J call TRBJ1-3, with D uncertain. Germline CDR1 is LGHNA and CDR2 is YSLEER. This CDR3 is built from 15 residues. V lost 0 bases and J 2 bases, leaving 8 bases between the germline ends. This chain's CDR3 is CASSQDRTPGNTIYF. The CDR3, as DNA: TGCGCCAGCAGCCAAGACAGAACCCCTGGAAACACCATATATTTT.